Listed below are T cell receptor beta chains from one sample, sequenced in a study of shared clonotypes between healthy human individuals. Some clones are missing from TCRdb's copy, which holds only in-frame ones; the method was immunoSEQ multiplex PCR. Found here are millions of clones, around 90% of them singletons; the top ten hold roughly 0.15%. Sequencing was performed on naive CD4+ T cells sorted from blood. The receptors stem from a man between 18 and 35 years old in good health. The CDR3 runs from the conserved cysteine through the conserved F or W. D genes are given only for firm matches. Clone size is given for some rows only: seen once, a few or many times, or a class if the clone is expanded.

TRBV5-3,TRBJ1-1,.,.,CARSLSTHLTGLTEAFF
TRBV2,TRBJ1-1,few,.,CASYLRGSNTEAFF
TRBV27,TRBJ2-7,.,.,CASRGLGLGGSYEQYF
TRBV6-1,TRBJ2-5,.,TRBD1,CASSEPGQQETQYF
TRBV18,TRBJ1-5,.,.,CASSPRDSISNQPQHF
TRBV5-4,TRBJ2-2,.,TRBD1,CASSLPGTGRTGELFF
TRBV10-3,TRBJ2-3,.,TRBD2,CASRLAGGQDTQYF
TRBV6-1,TRBJ1-2,.,.,CASSERQAGSGGYTF
TRBV7-2,TRBJ2-4,.,.,CASRQGWQAKNIQYF
TRBV27,TRBJ1-1,.,TRBD1,CASRADRGTETEAFF
TRBV5-1,TRBJ2-1,.,.,CASSLESFLEQFF
TRBV11-2,TRBJ2-1,.,TRBD2,CASSLDLGLAVHNEQFF
TRBV19,TRBJ1-2,.,.,CASGLRQAYGYTF
TRBV6-1,TRBJ1-1,.,TRBD1,CASSEGTVNTEAFF
TRBV5-1,TRBJ1-4,.,.,CASSLEEKRGGEKLFF
TRBV2,TRBJ1-5,.,TRBD1,CASRAGTGGYQPQHF
TRBV29-1,TRBJ1-2,.,TRBD1,CSATQGGGTYGYTF
TRBV30,TRBJ1-2,.,TRBD1,CAWMGTGGRVGYTF
TRBV6-1,TRBJ1-4,.,TRBD1,CASTPRGVYNEKLFF
TRBV6-4,TRBJ1-2,.,TRBD1,CASTRQGGGYGYTF
TRBV5-1,TRBJ2-2,.,.,CASSLGRFITGELFF
TRBV15,TRBJ1-2,.,.,CATSRDSGYGYTF
TRBV18,TRBJ1-1,once,.,CASSPIPSMNTEAFF
TRBV10-3,TRBJ2-1,.,.,CAISEDAHRYNEQFF
TRBV6-1,TRBJ2-7,.,TRBD2,CASSDYASGKAEQYF
TRBV9,TRBJ2-5,.,.,CASRPSGTETQYF
TRBV18,TRBJ2-1,.,.,CASSPLLSSLGNEQFF
TRBV7-3,TRBJ2-5,once,.,CASSLFGGETQYF
TRBV11-2,TRBJ1-1,.,.,CASSLTLPNTEAFF
TRBV9,TRBJ2-7,once,.,CASSPRDALPTYEQYF
TRBV2,TRBJ2-2,.,.,CASSSSGNTGELFF